The clone carrying this T cell receptor beta chain was seen at least ten times. Its matching antigen is unknown. These data come from a study of T cells after yellow fever vaccination. Whole-study results and caveats: Researchers noted that a small share of clonotypes showed up in both CD4 and CD8 compartments.

TCRdb called the 5' RACE reads again in MiXCR, with one record for every CDR3 protein. The sample contains roughly 310,000 distinct CDR3 sequences, approximately 9% of which appear only once. Material: PBMCs, obtained on the day of the first yellow fever vaccination. The origin of this receptor is a man between 18 and 35 years old who received the YFV17D yellow fever vaccine.

In DNA, the CDR3 is TGTGCCAGCAGCTTTTGGGGGACTGCGAACACCGGGGAGCTGTTTTTT. Protein product: CASSFWGTANTGELFF. The gene calls are TRBV5-5 and TRBJ2-2, with a possible D match to TRBD2 (6 bases). V lost 2 bases to trimming and J lost 0 bases, with 11 bases between them. The CDR3 runs 16 residues. Germline V lookup: CDR1 SGHKS, CDR2 YYEKEE (reference sequence).